This T cell receptor (beta chain) was profiled in a study of blood T cell repertoires in COVID-19. This clone was observed a handful of times. Per the authors' pipeline: Reference gene primer amplification gave nucleated cell count estimates. Sequencing was performed with immunoSEQ multiplex PCR; in TCRdb, only in-frame clones are kept and a portion is missing. V, J and clone size are those of that table, while D and trimming were read from the DNA. Counted here are approximately 200,000 clones, around 80% occurring once; the ten biggest clones make up 12%. CDR1 KGHSH and CDR2 LQKENI come from the germline V gene. J lost 1 base, V lost 1 base, and 3 bases had no gene match. This CDR3 has 16 amino acids.

The receptor was derived from a woman older than 75 with COVID-19, enrolled during active disease. This chain links TRBV18 with TRBJ2-2; 7 positions match TRBD2. Sequencing input: peripheral blood. Here the CDR3 reads CASSPHAGENTGELFF. CDR3 in DNA: TGTGCCAGCTCACCACACGCGGGGGAGAACACCGGGGAGCTGTTTTTT.